The source of this TCR beta chain is a study of control samples from healthy donors and cancer patients. Sequencing used immunoSEQ multiplex PCR; TCRdb keeps in-frame clones, though not all of them. The profile shows 200,000 or so clones, roughly 94% of them singletons. The TCR sequence derives from a man aged 45-65 years in good health. Specimen: blood.

The CDR3 sequence: CASSPLGQSSPGNTIYF. CDR3 bases: TGTGCCAGCTCACCCTTGGGACAGTCTTCCCCTGGAAACACCATATATTTT. The chain carries TRBV18 and TRBJ1-3, with TRBD1 matching over 7 bases. This CDR3 has 17 amino acids. Germline trimming cut 3 bases from V and 2 bases from J; bases unmatched to any gene: 10. CDR1 KGHSH and CDR2 LQKENI come from the germline V gene.